This TCR beta chain is from a study of blood T cell repertoires in COVID-19. This CDR3 has 13 residues. V was pared by 3 bases and J by 3 bases, with 9 bases between. Germline CDR1 reads LNHDA; CDR2 reads SQIVND (reference sequence). Clones were read by immunoSEQ multiplex PCR, and TCRdb kept only the in-frame ones, dropping some. The data show 60,000 to 90,000 clones, less than 90% seen once. This clone appeared once. The sample has other DNA sequences that encode this CDR3 too. This sequence originates from a man aged 50-59 years with acute or convalescent COVID-19. The sample was peripheral blood. The chain uses TRBV19 and TRBJ2-7, with D perhaps matching TRBD1 (7 bases). The CDR3: CASSIQGGYEQYF. CDR3 nucleotides: TGTGCCAGTAGTATTCAGGGGGGCTACGAGCAGTACTTC. Combining the CDR3 with reference TRBV19 and TRBJ2-7 gives the whole variable domain DGGITQSPKYLFRKEGQNVTLSCEQNLNHDAMYWYRQDPGQGLRLIYYSQIVNDFQKGDIAEGYSVSREKKESFPLTVTSAQKNPTAFYLCASSIQGGYEQYFGPGTRLTVT.